This record looks at one TCR beta chain sequence and its context. The antigen remains undetermined. Germline-derived CDR1 and CDR2 are MNHEY and SVGAGI. This CDR3 region has 13 residues. Trimming shortened V by 2 bases and J by 3 bases, and 7 bases separated the two germline ends. TCRdb keeps only in-frame clones here, not all; method: immunoSEQ multiplex PCR. The profile shows about 82,000 clones, about 90% of them singletons. Healthy donors had no documented immune events, such as infections, while sampled. The data were taken from a study of identifying expanded T cells in peripheral blood. General study points: Variance in clone template counts between roughly two-week samples significantly increased with total template count across all healthy donors.

The V and J genes are TRBV6-5 and TRBJ1-1; D is uncertain. The sequenced sample consisted of blood. The receptor was isolated from a person aged 18 to 70 in good health. CDR3 in amino acids: CASSYPGYTEAFF. The CDR3 DNA is TGTGCCAGCAGTTACCCCGGGTACACTGAAGCTTTCTTT.